This T cell receptor beta chain stems from a study of blood T cells in healthy people across ages. General observations from the study: From one million sequenced T cells, diversity estimates were lower bounds.

The CDR3 length is 16 residues. Collection of roughly 9.8 milliliters of peripheral blood was performed for each donor. Together with a sample-barcoded 5' primer, a J-beta primer mix was included in a second PCR lasting about 7 to 12 cycles. TCRdb fed the 5' RACE reads into MiXCR, producing one record per CDR3 protein. The table lists about 1.6 million distinct CDR3 sequences, around 35% of them singletons. This clonotype came up a few times. Antigen specificity is unknown. The sequence was obtained from a woman in her twenties or thirties in good health. The genes are TRBV1 and TRBJ2-5; TRBD1, the D gene given by the table, was not confirmed from the DNA. The end of the DNA is better explained by TRBJ2-7, so the J call may be wrong. TRBV1 is an annotated pseudogene. The sequencing sample was made of blood. The CDR3 coding sequence is TGCACCAGCAGCCAAGACTGGCGGCCCAAAGGGGACGAGCAGTACTTC. This codes for CTSSQDWRPKGDEQYF.